The table lists the clone carrying this TCR beta chain with a few counts. Here immunoSEQ multiplex PCR was the method, and the copy in TCRdb shows in-frame clones only, minus some. The profile shows about 22,000 clones, around 83% of them singletons. Germline CDR1 is MNHNS and CDR2 is SASEGT. There are 14 residues in the CDR3. V was clipped by 3 bases and J by 4 bases, with 13 bases between them. The data stem from a study of control samples from healthy donors and cancer patients. The sample consisted of PBMCs. The TCR comes from a man between 60 and 75 years old with head and neck cancer. The chain recombines TRBV6-1 with TRBJ2-7, with D possibly matching TRBD2 (5 bases). This CDR3 is CASSERTDSYEQYF. The CDR3 nucleotides read TGTGCCAGCAGTGAGCGGACGGACTCTTACGAGCAGTACTTC.